The sequence of this T cell receptor beta chain was determined in a study of shared clonotypes between healthy human individuals. The method was immunoSEQ multiplex PCR; TCRdb's version includes in-frame clones alone and lacks a portion of them. Of about half a million clones listed, 81% are singletons. The V end was cut by 4 bases, the J end by 2 bases, with 13 bases between. Looked up from germline, CDR1 is SGHNT and CDR2 is YYREEE (reference sequence). This CDR3 is built from 15 residues. Sequencing was performed on PBMCs. This rearrangement joins TRBV5-4 to TRBJ1-3; no clear D. The sequence was collected from a woman aged 40 to 49 in good health. Some clones in this sample may be carry-over from other donors' samples. This chain's CDR3 is CASSPPGGAGNTIYF. The DNA for the CDR3 is TGTGCCAGCAGCCCCCCAGGAGGCGCTGGAAACACCATATATTTT.